These 2 T cell receptor beta chains were all obtained from the same sample, sequenced in a study of blood T cell repertoires in COVID-19. TCRdb's table, derived via immunoSEQ multiplex PCR, lists solely in-frame clones and lacks some. The table lists hundreds of thousands of clones, approximately 90% of them singletons. The sequencing sample was made of peripheral blood. These receptor sequences come from a man aged 60-69 years with COVID-19, enrolled during active disease.

The V call is TRBV24-1, the J call TRBJ2-1; TRBD2 aligns across 14 bases. The CDR3 loop spans 16 amino acids. V was clipped by 4 bases and J by 8 bases; unmatched bases: 6. Germline CDR1 KGHDR, CDR2 SFDVKD. The CDR3 region has the DNA TGTGCCACCAGTGACCCTGGACTAGCGGGAGGATATGAGCAGTTCTTC. This sequence encodes CATSDPGLAGGYEQFF.

The rearrangement links TRBV19 to TRBJ1-2; TRBD1 aligns across 7 bases. Germline CDR1 and CDR2: LNHDA and SQIVND (reference sequence). This CDR3 is 16 amino acids long. V was pared by 6 bases and J by 2 bases, with 12 bases of the junction left unmatched. The CDR3 DNA follows: TGTGCCAGTAGCCTTACGCCCTCGACAGGGAACTATGGCTACACCTTC. It is translated as CASSLTPSTGNYGYTF.